The rows below give T cell receptor beta chains drawn from one sample of a study of T cells after somatic rescue of genetic block. TCRdb keeps only in-frame clones here, not all; method: immunoSEQ multiplex PCR. The sample carries roughly 58,000 clones, around 96% recorded once. Material for sequencing was peripheral blood mononuclear cells (PBMCs). The receptors were sampled from a child under two years old. Both conserved end residues are part of each CDR3. Fields, in order: CDR3 length, clone size, V gene, J gene, D gene, CDR3 protein, CDR3 DNA. A D gene is named only where the DNA matches it firmly. Clone size appears in some rows only: once, few, many, or a class for an expanded clone.

>14|.|TRBV10-2|TRBJ1-3|.
CASSESLYGNTIYF
TGCGCCAGCAGTGAGTCGCTTTATGGAAACACCATATATTTT
>16|few|TRBV7-2|TRBJ1-5|TRBD1
CASSLSGTGSNQPQHF
TGTGCCAGCAGTCTATCCGGGACAGGGTCAAATCAGCCCCAGCATTTT
>11|.|TRBV7-9|TRBJ1-6|.
CASSDNSPLHF
TGTGCCAGCAGCGACAATTCACCCCTCCACTTT
>12|.|TRBV5-6|TRBJ1-2|.
CASSLTGYGYTF
TGTGCCAGCAGCTTAACAGGGTATGGCTACACCTTC
>13|.|TRBV7-6|TRBJ2-1|TRBD1
CASSLEGGYSQFF
TGTGCCAGCAGCTTAGAAGGGGGCTATTCCCAGTTCTTC
>12|.|TRBV30|TRBJ1-1|.
CAWSVRNTEAFF
TGTGCCTGGAGTGTACGGAACACTGAAGCTTTCTTT
>15|.|TRBV7-2|TRBJ2-7|.
CASSLRVAETYEQYF
TGTGCCAGCAGCCTAAGGGTAGCTGAGACCTACGAGCAGTACTTC
>15|.|TRBV30|TRBJ2-3|.
CAWSVYGGSTDTQYF
TGTGCCTGGAGTGTCTATGGCGGGAGCACAGATACGCAGTATTTT
>17|.|TRBV19|TRBJ2-3|.
CASSTPIELPNTDTQYF
TGTGCCAGTAGTACACCTATCGAACTCCCAAACACAGATACGCAGTATTTT
>11|.|TRBV6-6|TRBJ2-7|.
CASQGGYEQYF
TGTGCCAGTCAAGGGGGGTACGAGCAGTACTTC
>15|.|TRBV6-5|TRBJ2-3|TRBD2
CASSQLAGGRDTQYF
TGTGCCAGCAGCCAACTAGCGGGAGGGCGGGATACGCAGTATTTT
>15|.|TRBV6-1|TRBJ2-1|TRBD2
CASTLAGVSYNEQFF
TGTGCCAGCACCCTAGCGGGAGTATCCTACAATGAGCAGTTCTTC
>18|.|TRBV15|TRBJ2-5|TRBD2
CATSRDRLAGGHQETQYF
TGTGCCACCAGCAGAGATCGACTAGCGGGAGGACACCAAGAGACCCAGTACTTC
>13|.|TRBV5-1|TRBJ1-1|TRBD1
CASSRGQGAKAFF
TGCGCCAGCAGCAGAGGGCAGGGGGCTAAGGCTTTCTTT
>14|.|TRBV2|TRBJ2-2|TRBD1
CASIPDRGTGELFF
TGTGCCAGCATTCCTGACAGGGGGACCGGGGAGCTGTTTTTT
>14|.|TRBV5-1|TRBJ2-7|.
CASSLDIAAYEQYF
TGCGCCAGCAGCTTGGATATAGCGGCCTACGAGCAGTACTTC
>13|.|TRBV25-1|TRBJ2-4|.
CASSEYGGDIQYF
TGTGCCAGCAGTGAATATGGGGGAGACATTCAGTACTTC
>15|.|TRBV25-1|TRBJ1-1|.
CASSEWGGKDTEAFF
TGTGCCAGCAGTGAGTGGGGGGGGAAGGACACTGAAGCTTTCTTT
>15|.|TRBV28|TRBJ2-1|.
CASSLYTRDNNEQFF
TGTGCCAGCAGTTTATACACCCGGGACAACAATGAGCAGTTCTTC
>12|.|TRBV29-1|TRBJ2-7|TRBD1
CSVETGGYEQYF
TGCAGCGTGGAGACAGGGGGCTACGAGCAGTACTTC
>14|.|TRBV18|TRBJ2-5|TRBD1
CASSHGTGPETQYF
TGTGCCAGCTCACATGGGACAGGGCCAGAGACCCAGTACTTC
>16|.|TRBV5-4|TRBJ2-5|TRBD2
CASSPLLAGAVETQYF
TGTGCCAGCAGCCCTCTACTAGCGGGAGCTGTAGAGACCCAGTACTTC
>15|.|TRBV10-1|TRBJ2-7|.
CASSNSRELTYEQYF
TGCGCCAGCAGTAACTCTCGGGAGTTGACCTACGAGCAGTACTTC
>16|.|TRBV7-8|TRBJ1-1|TRBD1
CASSLTGTGMNTEAFF
TGTGCCAGCAGCTTAACCGGGACAGGGATGAACACTGAAGCTTTCTTT
>14|.|TRBV19|TRBJ1-1|TRBD1
CASSPGTGNTEAFF
TGTGCCAGTAGTCCCGGGACAGGGAACACTGAAGCTTTCTTT
>16|.|TRBV9|TRBJ2-2|.
CASSVGRGAYTGELFF
TGTGCCAGCAGCGTAGGTCGGGGGGCGTACACCGGGGAGCTGTTTTTT
>14|.|TRBV19|TRBJ1-6|TRBD1
CASSITGGGSPLHF
TGTGCCAGTAGTATAACAGGGGGCGGATCACCCCTCCACTTT
>13|.|TRBV28|TRBJ2-7|.
CASSVGRSYEQYF
TGTGCCAGCAGCGTTGGGAGATCCTACGAGCAGTACTTC
>13|once|TRBV5-4|TRBJ2-5|TRBD2
CASSLAGGETQYF
TGTGCCAGCAGCCTAGCGGGAGGTGAGACCCAGTACTTC
>15|.|TRBV7-9|TRBJ1-2|TRBD1
CASSNRDRGRRGYTF
TGTGCCAGCAGCAACCGGGACAGGGGGCGAAGGGGCTACACCTTC
>13|.|TRBV30|TRBJ1-6|.
CAWGHSYNSPLHF
TGTGCCTGGGGACACTCCTATAATTCACCCCTCCACTTT
>13|.|TRBV9|TRBJ2-2|.
CASSGTNTGELFF
TGTGCCAGCAGCGGGACAAACACCGGGGAGCTGTTTTTT
>15|.|TRBV5-4|TRBJ1-3|TRBD1
CASSVDRGPGNTIYF
TGTGCCAGCAGCGTCGACAGGGGGCCAGGAAACACCATATATTTT
>11|.|TRBV10-3|TRBJ1-2|.
CAIRDNYGYTF
TGTGCCATCAGGGACAACTATGGCTACACCTTC
>14|.|TRBV13|TRBJ2-7|TRBD2
CASSSGTSIYEQYF
TGTGCCAGCAGCTCCGGGACTAGCATCTACGAGCAGTACTTC
>13|.|TRBV28|TRBJ1-1|TRBD1
CASSLRTGLEAFF
TGTGCCAGCAGTTTACGGACAGGGTTGGAAGCTTTCTTT
>13|.|TRBV19|TRBJ2-5|TRBD1
CASSNYRGQTQYF
TGTGCCAGTAGTAACTACAGGGGGCAGACCCAGTACTTC
>15|.|TRBV5-4|TRBJ2-7|.
CASSLEIAINDEQYF
TGTGCCAGCAGCTTGGAAATAGCGATAAATGACGAGCAGTACTTC
>16|.|TRBV7-9|TRBJ2-3|TRBD1
CASSFGQGALADTQYF
TGTGCCAGCAGCTTCGGACAGGGGGCTCTGGCAGATACGCAGTATTTT
>14|.|TRBV5-6|TRBJ1-5|.
CASNIQGMGQPQHF
TGTGCCAGCAACATACAGGGCATGGGTCAGCCCCAGCATTTT
>14|.|TRBV7-9|TRBJ2-1|.
CASSLAAGYNEQFF
TGTGCCAGCAGCTTAGCGGCCGGATACAATGAGCAGTTCTTC
>14|once|TRBV5-4|TRBJ1-1|TRBD1
CASSLWTGGNVAFF
TGTGCCAGCAGCCTATGGACAGGGGGTAATGTAGCTTTCTTT
>12|.|TRBV28|TRBJ2-1|.
CASSLRRAEQFF
TGTGCCAGCAGTTTAAGGCGGGCAGAGCAGTTCTTC
>13|once|TRBV18|TRBJ2-7|TRBD1
CASSLGQGYEQYF
TGTGCCAGCTCCCTTGGACAGGGCTACGAGCAGTACTTC
>17|.|TRBV27|TRBJ2-2|TRBD2
CASSTGTSGRSTGELFF
TGTGCCAGCAGTACCGGGACTAGCGGGAGGTCTACCGGGGAGCTGTTTTTT
>14|.|TRBV12-5|TRBJ1-1|.
CASGLVQAGTEAFF
TGTGCTAGTGGTTTGGTTCAGGCAGGGACCGAAGCTTTCTTT
>16|.|TRBV29-1|TRBJ2-3|TRBD1
CSVETGQGGGTDTQYF
TGCAGCGTTGAAACGGGACAGGGTGGAGGCACAGATACGCAGTATTTT
>19|.|TRBV5-1|TRBJ2-3|TRBD2
CASSLGSGLAGSRTDTQYF
TGCGCCAGCAGCTTGGGGTCGGGACTAGCGGGTAGTCGCACAGATACGCAGTATTTT
>13|.|TRBV7-9|TRBJ2-3|.
CASSQRGKDTQYF
TGTGCCAGCAGCCAAAGGGGGAAAGATACGCAGTATTTT
>16|.|TRBV19|TRBJ2-1|TRBD2
CASSRPTSGRRNEQFF
TGTGCCAGTAGTAGGCCCACTAGCGGGAGGCGGAATGAGCAGTTCTTC
>13|once|TRBV7-9|TRBJ2-4|.
CASSSPDRNIQYF
TGTGCCAGCAGCTCCCCGGACAGAAACATTCAGTACTTC
>14|.|TRBV6-5|TRBJ2-5|.
CASSYGGLGETQYF
TGTGCCAGCAGTTACGGGGGACTGGGAGAGACCCAGTACTTC
>12|.|TRBV11-2|TRBJ1-5|TRBD1
CASSSGGQPQHF
TGTGCCAGCAGCTCAGGGGGTCAGCCCCAGCATTTT